This T cell receptor (beta chain) was observed in a study of cytomegalovirus exposure and HLA in healthy donors. Study background: The approximately 670 first-cohort repertoires shared a platform with the approximately 110 validation repertoires, as reported in a later analysis. Study observations and caveats: The CMV antigen specificity of a few CMV-associated chains was confirmed through in vitro analysis.

The repertoire was sequenced with immunoSEQ multiplex PCR; TCRdb's copy has only in-frame clones and lacks some. The sample shows 180,000 or so clones, about nine tenths of them seen only once. Germline CDR1 SGHVS, CDR2 FQNEAQ. Trimming cost V 1 base and J 1 base, with 12 bases left between them. The CDR3 runs 16 residues. Comments on this clone: Its cognate antigen is unknown.

This sequence joins TRBV7-8 and TRBJ2-3; D may be TRBD2 (6 bases). The sequenced material came from PBMCs. The clonotype originates from a man aged 18 to 30 in good health and CMV-seropositive. CDR3 region: CASSLGSKRGTDTQYF. CDR3 sequence (DNA): TGTGCCAGCAGCTTAGGGTCAAAGCGGGGCACAGATACGCAGTATTTT.